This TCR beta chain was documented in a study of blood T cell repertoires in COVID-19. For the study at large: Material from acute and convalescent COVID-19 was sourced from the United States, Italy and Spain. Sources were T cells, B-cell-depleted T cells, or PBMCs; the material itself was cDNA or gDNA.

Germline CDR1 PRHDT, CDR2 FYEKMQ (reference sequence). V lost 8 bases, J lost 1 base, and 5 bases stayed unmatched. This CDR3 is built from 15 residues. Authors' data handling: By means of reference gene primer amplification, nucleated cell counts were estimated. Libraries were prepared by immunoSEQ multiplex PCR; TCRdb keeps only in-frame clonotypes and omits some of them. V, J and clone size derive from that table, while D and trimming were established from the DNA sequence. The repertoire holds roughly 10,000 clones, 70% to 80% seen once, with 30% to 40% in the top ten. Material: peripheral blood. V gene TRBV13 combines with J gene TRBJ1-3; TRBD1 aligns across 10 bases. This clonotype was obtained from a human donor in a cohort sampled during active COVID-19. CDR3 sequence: CASRGTGVSGNTIYF. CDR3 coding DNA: TGTGCCAGCCGCGGGACAGGGGTTTCTGGAAACACCATATATTTT.